Below are 27 T cell receptor beta chains sequenced from a single sample in a study of shared clonotypes between healthy human individuals. Terminally differentiated effector memory CD45RA+ cells were excluded by CCR7 positive selection of CD45RO-negative cells. Profiled with immunoSEQ multiplex PCR; TCRdb holds only in-frame clones, not every one. The sample lists some 800,000 clones; 80% to 95% were seen once. Sequencing used naive CD8+ T cells sorted from blood. The receptor source for this set is a man younger than 45 in good health.

V usage is TRBV5-5 and J usage is TRBJ1-1; no clear D gene. The CDR3 covers 14 residues. Trimming pared 1 base from V and 0 bases from J, leaving 7 bases between. Germline values: CDR1 SGHKS, CDR2 YYEKEE (reference sequence). CDR3 region: CASSLPVMNTEAFF. CDR3 sequence (DNA): TGTGCCAGCAGCTTGCCGGTCATGAACACTGAAGCTTTCTTT.

The chain links TRBV9 to TRBJ2-5; 8 positions agree with TRBD1. CDR3 length equals 16 residues. V was clipped by 0 bases and J by 5 bases; unmatched bases: 9. CDR1 is SGDLS, CDR2 YYNGEE, per germline. CDR3 in amino acids: CASSVGGTGGWETQYF. The CDR3 DNA follows: TGTGCCAGCAGCGTAGGCGGGACAGGCGGTTGGGAGACCCAGTACTTC.

The gene calls are TRBV29-1 and TRBJ2-3; 7 bases are a match to TRBD2. CDR1 and CDR2 (germline): SQVTM, ANQGSEA. This CDR3 has 13 residues. The V segment lost 4 bases and the J segment 3 bases; nucleotides outside the gene matches: 4. DNA for the CDR3: TGCAGCGTTGCTGCGGGAGCTACAGATACGCAGTATTTT. Amino acid sequence: CSVAAGATDTQYF.

The chain employs TRBV7-9 and TRBJ1-1; D unclear. Per germline, CDR1 SEHNR and CDR2 FQNEAQ (reference sequence). The CDR3 contains 15 residues. V was trimmed by 5 bases and J by 0 bases, leaving 13 bases between them. CDR3 coding DNA: TGTGCCAGCAGCCCCAACCCCATCATGAACACTGAAGCTTTCTTT. Translating it yields CASSPNPIMNTEAFF.

The gene calls are TRBV7-9 and TRBJ2-3; D remains unclear. Germline assignment: CDR1 SEHNR and CDR2 FQNEAQ (reference sequence). V was cut by 8 bases and J by 2 bases, with 8 bases left in between. CDR3 length: 12 residues. The CDR3 region is CASRMATDTQYF. The CDR3, as DNA: TGTGCCAGCCGAATGGCCACAGATACGCAGTATTTT.

The V and J genes are TRBV7-6 and TRBJ1-1; TRBD1 might be the D (5 bases). Between the trimmed V and J ends, which lost 5 bases and 0 bases, there was a span of 31 bases. This CDR3 is 21 amino acids long. Per germline, CDR1 SGHVS and CDR2 FNYEAQ. The CDR3 loop reads CASSPTAADSFLPSMNTEAFF. The CDR3 bases are TGTGCCAGCAGCCCAACAGCCGCAGACAGCTTCCTCCCGTCTATGAACACTGAAGCTTTCTTT.

The rearrangement links TRBV7-9 to TRBJ2-3; no clear D. V was trimmed by 1 base and J by 5 bases, leaving 4 bases between them. CDR1 is SEHNR and CDR2 is FQNEAQ in the germline V gene (reference sequence). The CDR3 extends over 12 amino acids. The CDR3 sequence: CASSLDEDTQYF. The CDR3 DNA follows: TGTGCCAGCAGCTTAGACGAAGATACGCAGTATTTT.

The chain employs TRBV5-1 and TRBJ2-1, with no clear D. This CDR3 comprises 14 residues. Germline V lookup: CDR1 SGHRS, CDR2 YFSETQ. Trimming took off 0 bases at V and 8 bases at J, with 12 bases between the two ends. The CDR3 loop reads CASSLEGDVYEQFF. CDR3 DNA sequence: TGCGCCAGCAGCTTGGAGGGCGACGTCTATGAGCAGTTCTTC. The whole variable domain, remainder taken from reference TRBV5-1 and TRBJ2-1, is KAGVTQTPRYLIKTRGQQVTLSCSPISGHRSVSWYQQTPGQGLQFLFEYFSETQRNKGNFPGRFSGRQFSNSRSEMNVSTLELGDSALYLCASSLEGDVYEQFFGPGTRLTVL.

The rearrangement links TRBV5-8 to TRBJ2-1; TRBD2 matches at 7 bases. The germline CDR1 and CDR2 sequences are SGHTS and YDEGEE. V was pared by 4 bases and J by 6 bases, with 4 bases of the junction left unmatched. The CDR3 has 13 amino acids. The CDR3 is CASSVGLLNEQFF. DNA of the CDR3: TGTGCCAGCAGCGTGGGACTACTCAATGAGCAGTTCTTC. Using reference TRBV5-8 and TRBJ2-1 for the parts outside the CDR3, the full variable domain is EAGVTQSPTHLIKTRGQQATLRCSPISGHTSVYWYQQALGLGLQFLLWYDEGEERNRGNFPPRFSGRQFPNYSSELNVNALELEDSALYLCASSVGLLNEQFFGPGTRLTVL.

The V call is TRBV2, the J call TRBJ1-1; 8 bases are shared with TRBD1. CDR3 length: 13 amino acids. Losses at the gene ends were 10 bases for V and 1 base for J; bases not matched to a gene: 5. CDR1 is SNHLY and CDR2 is FYNNEI in the germline V gene. The CDR3, as DNA: TGTGCCACCCCGACAGGGGAGAACACTGAAGCTTTCTTT. Translating gives CATPTGENTEAFF.

The chain joins TRBV7-9 to TRBJ2-5; 9 nucleotides line up with TRBD2. Germline loops: CDR1 SEHNR, CDR2 FQNEAQ (reference sequence). This CDR3 spans 15 amino acids. V lost 5 bases to trimming and J lost 4 bases; unmatched junction nucleotides: 8. The CDR3 DNA is TGTGCCAGCAGCGGTATAGCGGGAGTTCTAGAGACCCAGTACTTC. Protein sequence: CASSGIAGVLETQYF.

The rearrangement joins TRBV7-9 to TRBJ2-5; D may be TRBD1 or TRBD2 (6 bases each). The germline CDR1 and CDR2 sequences are SEHNR and FQNEAQ (reference sequence). Trimming stripped 6 bases from V and 4 bases from J, with 18 bases between. This CDR3 has 15 amino acids. Here the CDR3 DNA reads TGTGCCAGCAGTCCCCTAGGGGGGTCGGGAGAGACCCAGTACTTC. Protein sequence: CASSPLGGSGETQYF.

This chain joins TRBV27 and TRBJ2-7, with D perhaps assigned TRBD1 or TRBD2 (5 bases each). With 5 bases removed from V and 0 bases from J, the gap between germline ends came to 11 bases. The CDR3 extends over 14 amino acids. Per the germline V gene, CDR1 is MNHEY and CDR2 is SMNVEV (reference sequence). CDR3 sequence reads: CASSMKGPSYEQYF. In nucleotides, the CDR3 is TGTGCCAGCAGTATGAAGGGACCCTCCTACGAGCAGTACTTC.

With respect to this clone: This sample includes further DNA sequences coding for the same CDR3. The chain uses TRBV7-9 and TRBJ2-7; 7 nucleotides align to TRBD1. Germline V gene sequence: CDR1 SEHNR, CDR2 FQNEAQ (reference sequence). V shed 1 base and J 3 bases; nucleotides not matched to a gene: 3. The length of the CDR3 is 14 residues. In DNA form, the CDR3 reads TGTGCCAGCAGCTTAGGAGGGGGCATCTACGAGCAGTACTTC. Residues: CASSLGGGIYEQYF.

The rearrangement uses TRBV5-1 and TRBJ2-7; the D call may be TRBD1 or TRBD2 (6 bases each). This CDR3 has 14 residues. V shed 0 bases and J shed 8 bases, with 15 bases lying between them. Germline CDR1 is SGHRS and CDR2 is YFSETQ. The CDR3 spells CASSLVSGGRKQYF. In DNA form, the CDR3 reads TGCGCCAGCAGCTTGGTCTCCGGGGGCAGAAAGCAGTACTTC.

The genes are TRBV7-9 and TRBJ1-1; TRBD1 is a possible D gene (6 bases). Trimming left V 4 bases short and J 6 bases short, with 18 bases between. This CDR3 is built from 15 residues. The germline gives CDR1 SEHNR, CDR2 FQNEAQ (reference sequence). CDR3 coding DNA: TGTGCCAGCAGCTCCCCTTTAGGGGGGATGGCTGAAGCTTTCTTT. It encodes CASSSPLGGMAEAFF.

The chain uses TRBV29-1 and TRBJ2-5, with D unresolved. V gave up 1 base and J gave up 3 bases, with 6 bases separating them. The germline CDR1 and CDR2 sequences are SQVTM and ANQGSEA. The CDR3 totals 12 residues. The DNA for the CDR3 is TGCAGCGTTGAAGGCCTCAAAGAGACCCAGTACTTC. Its translation is CSVEGLKETQYF.

J is TRBJ2-7 and V is TRBV5-1, with 9 bases identical to TRBD2. The CDR3 length is 18 residues. Germline V gene lookup returns CDR1 SGHRS and CDR2 YFSETQ. Trimming took 0 bases from V and 1 from J; bases not matched to a gene: 11. The CDR3 nucleotides are TGCGCCAGCAGCTTGGTTAGCGGGAGTAGGAAAAGGTCCTACGAGCAGTACTTC. It codes for CASSLVSGSRKRSYEQYF.

The rearrangement links TRBV18 to TRBJ1-5; D gene ambiguous. Looked up from germline, CDR1 is KGHSH and CDR2 is LQKENI. This CDR3 is built from 16 residues. Between the trimmed V and J ends, which lost 3 bases and 1 base, there was a span of 13 bases. The CDR3 protein is CASSPFGDISNQPQHF. CDR3 bases: TGTGCCAGCTCACCGTTCGGGGATATCAGCAATCAGCCCCAGCATTTT.

The genes are TRBV10-3 and TRBJ1-4; D is ambiguous. Germline V gene data show CDR1 as ENHRY and CDR2 as SYGVKD. Trimming shortened V by 6 bases and J by 8 bases, and 19 bases separated the two germline ends. CDR3 size: 15 residues. As DNA, the CDR3 is TGTGCCATCAGCGACTTGGGGATAGCAGGAGAAAAACTGTTTTTT. Protein sequence: CAISDLGIAGEKLFF.

V gene TRBV18 combines with J gene TRBJ2-7; D possibly corresponds to TRBD1 (5 bases). The CDR3 is 15 residues long. The V gene lost 6 bases and the J gene lost 2 bases, with 17 bases spanning the gap. Germline V lookup: CDR1 KGHSH, CDR2 LQKENI. CDR3 bases: TGTGCCAGCTCGACCAGGCTAGGGGCAGCCTACGAGCAGTACTTC. This encodes CASSTRLGAAYEQYF.

Concerning this clone itself: Other DNA sequences in the same sample also yield this CDR3. This chain joins TRBV19 and TRBJ2-5; D possibly uses TRBD1 or TRBD2 (5 bases each). The CDR3 has 14 amino acids. Trimming took off 1 base at V and 7 bases at J, with 13 bases between the two ends. Germline CDR1 LNHDA, CDR2 SQIVND (reference sequence). In DNA form, the CDR3 reads TGTGCCAGTAGTATAGCCGGGACCTCCGGGACCCAGTACTTC. Encoded protein: CASSIAGTSGTQYF.

The V call is TRBV27, the J call TRBJ2-7; D uncertain. This CDR3 is 11 amino acids long. Trimming removed 7 bases from V and 3 bases from J, with 7 bases in between. CDR1 MNHEY and CDR2 SMNVEV come from the germline V gene (reference sequence). The CDR3 loop is CASKNSYEQYF. The CDR3 region has the DNA TGTGCCAGCAAGAACAGCTACGAGCAGTACTTC.

This clone was counted a few times. The chain is built from TRBV27 and TRBJ2-2; 9 nucleotides agree with TRBD1. The V segment lost 0 bases and the J segment 4 bases; nucleotides outside the gene matches: 3. Germline V gene data show CDR1 as MNHEY and CDR2 as SMNVEV (reference sequence). This CDR3 has 16 amino acids. CDR3 DNA: TGTGCCAGCAGTTTATCGGGGACAGGGATCACCGGGGAGCTGTTTTTT. Encoded protein: CASSLSGTGITGELFF.

The rearrangement uses TRBV28 and TRBJ2-1; TRBD2 aligns across 11 bases. V lost 2 bases, J lost 8 bases, and 8 bases stayed unmatched. CDR1 MDHEN and CDR2 SYDVKM come from the germline V gene. The CDR3 length is 16 residues. The CDR3 sequence is CASSLILAGDSDEQFF. Here the CDR3 DNA reads TGTGCCAGCAGTTTAATACTAGCGGGAGACTCCGATGAGCAGTTCTTC.

Written as DNA, the CDR3 is TGCAGCGTTGTCGAACTGGACAGGGCTTGGGGCTACACCTTC. Protein product: CSVVELDRAWGYTF. The gene calls are TRBV29-1 and TRBJ1-2; 8 nucleotides align to TRBD1. Trimming removed 4 bases from V and 8 bases from J; junction bases left unmatched: 12. This CDR3 contains 14 residues. CDR1 is SQVTM, CDR2 ANQGSEA, per germline.

This clone was detected once. J is TRBJ1-1 and V is TRBV5-6; D possibly corresponds to TRBD1 (6 bases). V lost 0 bases, J lost 3 bases, and 15 bases lay in between. Germline V gene data show CDR1 as SGHDT and CDR2 as YYEEEE. The CDR3 loop spans 16 amino acids. The CDR3 coding sequence is TGTGCCAGCAGCTTGGTCCGACAGGCGGGGGACACTGAAGCTTTCTTT. Its translation: CASSLVRQAGDTEAFF.